The TCR beta chain under discussion was sequenced for a study of OX40 agonist ivuxolimab in advanced cancers. The CDR3 is 13 amino acids. Germline V gene data show CDR1 as LNHDA and CDR2 as SQIVND (reference sequence). Trimming took 5 bases from V and 5 from J, leaving 13 bases between them. In the case of this clone: Its cognate antigen is unknown.

Study outcomes and limitations: Among the nonresponders, some also had low normalized T-cell clonal expansion.

TCRdb's table, derived via immunoSEQ multiplex PCR, lists solely in-frame clones and lacks some. The sample records more than 45,000 clones, approximately 91% being singletons. V and J are TRBV19 and TRBJ2-7; possible D gene TRBD1, 5 bases. The material was CD4+ or CD8+ T cells sorted from blood, obtained in a trial of the OX40 agonist ivuxolimab. This clonotype was obtained from an adult with an advanced solid tumor such as melanoma, head and neck, liver or kidney cancer. The CDR3 region has the DNA TGTGCCAGTAGTGGCACAGGCTTTAACGAGCAGTACTTC. This sequence encodes CASSGTGFNEQYF.